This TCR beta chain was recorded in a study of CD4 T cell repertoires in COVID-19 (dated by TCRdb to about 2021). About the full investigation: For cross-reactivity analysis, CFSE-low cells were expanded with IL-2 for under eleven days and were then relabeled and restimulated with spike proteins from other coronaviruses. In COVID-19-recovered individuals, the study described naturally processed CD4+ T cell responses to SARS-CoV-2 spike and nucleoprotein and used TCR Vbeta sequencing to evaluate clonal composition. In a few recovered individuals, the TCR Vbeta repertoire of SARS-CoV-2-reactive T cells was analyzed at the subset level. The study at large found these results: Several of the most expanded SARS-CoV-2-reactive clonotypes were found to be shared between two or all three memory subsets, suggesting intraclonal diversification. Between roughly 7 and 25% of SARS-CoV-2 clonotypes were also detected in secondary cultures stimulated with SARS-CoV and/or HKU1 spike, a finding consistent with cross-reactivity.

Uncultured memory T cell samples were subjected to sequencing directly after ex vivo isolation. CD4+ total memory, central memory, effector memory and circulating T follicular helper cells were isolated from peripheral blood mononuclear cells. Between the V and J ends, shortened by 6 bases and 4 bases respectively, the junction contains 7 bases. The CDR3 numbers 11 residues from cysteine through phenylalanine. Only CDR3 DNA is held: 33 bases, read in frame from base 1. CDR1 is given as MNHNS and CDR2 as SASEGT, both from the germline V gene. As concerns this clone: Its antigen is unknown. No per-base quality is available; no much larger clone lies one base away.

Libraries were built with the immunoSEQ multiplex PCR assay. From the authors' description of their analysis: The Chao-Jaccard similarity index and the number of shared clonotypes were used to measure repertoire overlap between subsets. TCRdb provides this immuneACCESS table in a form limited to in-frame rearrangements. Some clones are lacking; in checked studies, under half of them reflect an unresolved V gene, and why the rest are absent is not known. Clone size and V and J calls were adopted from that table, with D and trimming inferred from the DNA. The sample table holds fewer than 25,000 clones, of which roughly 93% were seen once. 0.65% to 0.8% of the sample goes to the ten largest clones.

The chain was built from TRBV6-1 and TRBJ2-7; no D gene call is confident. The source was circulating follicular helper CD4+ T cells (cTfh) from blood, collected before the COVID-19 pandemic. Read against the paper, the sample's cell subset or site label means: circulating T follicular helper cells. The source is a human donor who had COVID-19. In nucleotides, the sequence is TGTGCCAGCAGCCTGACTTACGAGCAGTACTTC. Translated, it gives CASSLTYEQYF.